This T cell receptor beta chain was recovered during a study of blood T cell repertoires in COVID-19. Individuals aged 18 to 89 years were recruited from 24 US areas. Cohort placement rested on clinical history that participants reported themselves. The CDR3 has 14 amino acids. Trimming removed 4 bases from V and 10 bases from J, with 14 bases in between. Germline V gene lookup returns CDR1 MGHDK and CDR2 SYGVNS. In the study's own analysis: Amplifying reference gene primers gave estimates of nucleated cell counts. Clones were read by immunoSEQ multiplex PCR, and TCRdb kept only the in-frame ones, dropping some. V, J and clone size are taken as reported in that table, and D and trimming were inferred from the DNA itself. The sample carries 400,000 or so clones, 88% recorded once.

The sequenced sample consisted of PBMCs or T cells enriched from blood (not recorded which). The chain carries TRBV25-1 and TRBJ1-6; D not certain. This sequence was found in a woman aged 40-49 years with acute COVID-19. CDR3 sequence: CASSGARWVSPLHF. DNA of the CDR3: TGTGCCAGCAGTGGGGCCCGATGGGTGTCACCCCTCCACTTT.